The source of this TCR beta chain is a study of blood T cell repertoires in COVID-19. About the research overall: Whether acute or convalescent, the COVID-19 samples came from the United States, Italy and Spain. Sample material is recorded as cDNA or gDNA derived from T cells, B-cell-depleted T cells, or PBMCs.

As handled by the study authors: Reference gene primer amplification gave nucleated cell count estimates. The repertoire was sequenced with immunoSEQ multiplex PCR; TCRdb's copy has only in-frame clones and lacks some. The V and J calls and the clone size are those of that table, but D and trimming were determined from the DNA. This table holds some 290,000 clones, roughly 87% found once. The germline V gene has CDR1 MNHEY and CDR2 SVGEGT. This CDR3 spans 12 amino acids. Between the trimmed V and J ends, which lost 4 bases and 7 bases, there was a span of 10 bases. Sample: peripheral blood. The sequence came from a woman between 45 and 65 years old who had recovered from COVID-19. The V and J genes are TRBV6-2 or TRBV6-3 and TRBJ1-2; tentatively, D is TRBD1 (6 bases). The DNA of the CDR3 is TGTGCCAGCAGTTCCGGGACAATTGGCTACACCTTC. The encoded protein is CASSSGTIGYTF.